Sequencing of this T cell receptor beta chain was carried out in a study of shared clonotypes between healthy human individuals. Study-wide results and limits: Naive subsets tended to show greater estimated richness than memory subsets. Clonotypes which were not shared had lower generation probabilities than clonotypes that all four donors shared.

Assay used: immunoSEQ multiplex PCR; TCRdb lists only in-frame clones, some missing. The profile shows fewer than 400,000 clones, less than 85% of them singletons. Turning to this clone: Antigen: not known.

Sequencing was done on a sample of memory CD4+ T cells sorted from blood. The subset here: CD45RA-negative fraction. This receptor was obtained from a man under 40 in good health.

The CDR3 DNA follows: TGTGCCAGCAGCTTAGTGGGGGGGGCTAACGAGCAGTACTTC. Encoded protein: CASSLVGGANEQYF. The chain uses TRBV11-2 and TRBJ2-7; perhaps TRBD2 as D (7 bases). The length of the CDR3 is 14 residues. Trimming pared 1 base from V and 5 bases from J, leaving 12 bases between. Germline assignment: CDR1 SGHAT and CDR2 FQNNGV.